This TCR beta chain was identified during a study of blood T cell repertoires in COVID-19. J lost 7 bases, V lost 7 bases, and 7 bases had no gene match. CDR3 length: 14 residues. The V gene's germline CDR1 is MNHEY and CDR2 SVGAGI. In the original analysis: Amplification from reference gene primers served as the basis for estimated nucleated cell counts. The data were produced by immunoSEQ multiplex PCR, yet TCRdb's version contains in-frame clones alone and is incomplete. The V and J calls and the clone size are those of that table, but D and trimming were determined from the DNA. Of 180,000 or so clones in the sample, more than 80% are singletons; the top ten hold roughly 9.6%. Seattle cases were enrolled at active infection and followed longitudinally.

Sequences were obtained from peripheral blood. This chain links TRBV6-5 with TRBJ2-4, with 10 bases matching TRBD2. The source of this sequence is a woman between 40 and 50 years old with COVID-19, enrolled during active disease. In DNA form, the CDR3 reads TGTGCCAGCAACCTAGCGGGAGCGGGGAACATTCAGTACTTC. Its protein product is CASNLAGAGNIQYF.